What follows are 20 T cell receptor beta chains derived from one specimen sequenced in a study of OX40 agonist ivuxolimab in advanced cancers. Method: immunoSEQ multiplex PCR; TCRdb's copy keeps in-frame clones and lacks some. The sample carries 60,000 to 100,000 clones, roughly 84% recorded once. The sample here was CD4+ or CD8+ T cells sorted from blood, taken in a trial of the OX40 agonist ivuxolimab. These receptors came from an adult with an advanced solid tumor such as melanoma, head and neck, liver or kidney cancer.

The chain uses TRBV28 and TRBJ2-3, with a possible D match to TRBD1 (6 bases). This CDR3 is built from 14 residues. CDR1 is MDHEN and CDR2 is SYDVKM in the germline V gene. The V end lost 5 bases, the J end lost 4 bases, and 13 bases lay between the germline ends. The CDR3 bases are TGTGCCAGCAGTCCCCGAGGGGGAGCAGATACGCAGTATTTT. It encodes CASSPRGGADTQYF.

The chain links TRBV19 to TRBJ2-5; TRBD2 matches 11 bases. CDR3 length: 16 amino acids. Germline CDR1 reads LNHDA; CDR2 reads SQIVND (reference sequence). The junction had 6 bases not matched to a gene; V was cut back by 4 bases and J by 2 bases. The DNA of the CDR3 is TGTGCCAGTAGTACGAGACTAGCGGGGAAACAAGAGACCCAGTACTTC. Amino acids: CASSTRLAGKQETQYF.

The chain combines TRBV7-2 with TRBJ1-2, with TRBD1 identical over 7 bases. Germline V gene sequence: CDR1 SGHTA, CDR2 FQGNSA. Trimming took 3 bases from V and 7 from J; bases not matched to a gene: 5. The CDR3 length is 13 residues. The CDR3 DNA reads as TGTGCCAGCAGCTTGGACAGACAGGGTGGCTACACCTTC. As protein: CASSLDRQGGYTF.

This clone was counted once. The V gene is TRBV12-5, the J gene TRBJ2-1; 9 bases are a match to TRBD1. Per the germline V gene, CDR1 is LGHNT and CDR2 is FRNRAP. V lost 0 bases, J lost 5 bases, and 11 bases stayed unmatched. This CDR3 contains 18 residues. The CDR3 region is CASGLVLGDREGDNEQFF. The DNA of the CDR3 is TGTGCTAGTGGTTTGGTACTAGGGGACAGGGAGGGGGACAATGAGCAGTTCTTC.

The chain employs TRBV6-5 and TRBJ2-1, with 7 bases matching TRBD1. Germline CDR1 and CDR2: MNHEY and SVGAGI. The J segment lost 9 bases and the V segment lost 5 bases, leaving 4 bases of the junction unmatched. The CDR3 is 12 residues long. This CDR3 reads CASSEGAREQFF. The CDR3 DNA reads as TGTGCCAGCAGTGAGGGGGCTCGTGAGCAGTTCTTC.

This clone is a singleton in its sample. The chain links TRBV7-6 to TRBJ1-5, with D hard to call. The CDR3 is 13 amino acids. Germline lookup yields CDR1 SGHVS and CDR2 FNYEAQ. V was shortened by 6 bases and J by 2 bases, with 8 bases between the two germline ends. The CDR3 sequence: CASSPGGNQPQHF. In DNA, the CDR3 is TGTGCCAGCAGTCCAGGTGGCAATCAGCCCCAGCATTTT.

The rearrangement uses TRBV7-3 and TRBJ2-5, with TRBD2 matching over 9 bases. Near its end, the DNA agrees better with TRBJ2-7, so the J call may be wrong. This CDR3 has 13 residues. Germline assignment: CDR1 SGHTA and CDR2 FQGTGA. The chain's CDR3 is CASSSRAGGEQYF. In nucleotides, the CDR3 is TGTGCCAGCAGCTCCCGAGCGGGAGGCGAGCAGTACTTC.

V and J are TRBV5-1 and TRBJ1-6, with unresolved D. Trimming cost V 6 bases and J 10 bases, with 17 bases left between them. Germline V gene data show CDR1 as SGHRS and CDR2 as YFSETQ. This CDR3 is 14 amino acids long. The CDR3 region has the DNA TGCGCCAGCACCCCAGGATCCAGTGGATCACCCCTCCACTTT. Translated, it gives CASTPGSSGSPLHF. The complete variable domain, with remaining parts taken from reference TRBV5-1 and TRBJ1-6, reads KAGVTQTPRYLIKTRGQQVTLSCSPISGHRSVSWYQQTPGQGLQFLFEYFSETQRNKGNFPGRFSGRQFSNSRSEMNVSTLELGDSALYLCASTPGSSGSPLHFGNGTRLTVT.

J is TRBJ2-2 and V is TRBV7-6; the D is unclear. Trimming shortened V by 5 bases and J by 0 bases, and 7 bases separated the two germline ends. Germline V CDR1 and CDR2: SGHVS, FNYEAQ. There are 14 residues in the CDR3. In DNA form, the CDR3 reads TGTGCCAGCAGCCGATTTTCGAACACCGGGGAGCTGTTTTTT. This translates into CASSRFSNTGELFF.

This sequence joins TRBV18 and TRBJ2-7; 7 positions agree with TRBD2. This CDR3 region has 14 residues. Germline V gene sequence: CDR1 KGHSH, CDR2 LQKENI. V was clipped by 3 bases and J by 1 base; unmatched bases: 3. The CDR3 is CASSPSGGSYEQYF. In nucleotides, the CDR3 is TGTGCCAGCTCACCTTCCGGGGGGTCCTACGAGCAGTACTTC. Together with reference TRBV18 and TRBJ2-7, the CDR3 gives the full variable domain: NAGVMQNPRHLVRRRGQEARLRCSPMKGHSHVYWYRQLPEEGLKFMVYLQKENIIDESGMPKERFSAEFPKEGPSILRIQQVVRGDSAAYFCASSPSGGSYEQYFGPGTRLTVT.

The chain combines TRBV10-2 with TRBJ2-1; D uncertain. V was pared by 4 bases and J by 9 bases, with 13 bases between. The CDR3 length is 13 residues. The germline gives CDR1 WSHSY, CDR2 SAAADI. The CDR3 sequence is CASSVERIVEQFF. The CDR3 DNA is TGCGCCAGCAGTGTAGAAAGGATCGTTGAGCAGTTCTTC.

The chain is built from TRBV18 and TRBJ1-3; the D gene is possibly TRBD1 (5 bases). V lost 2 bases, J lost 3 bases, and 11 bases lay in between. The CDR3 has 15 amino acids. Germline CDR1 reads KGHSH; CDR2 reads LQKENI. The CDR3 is CASSPAGGSGNTIYF. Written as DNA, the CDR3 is TGTGCCAGCTCACCAGCGGGGGGAAGTGGAAACACCATATATTTT.

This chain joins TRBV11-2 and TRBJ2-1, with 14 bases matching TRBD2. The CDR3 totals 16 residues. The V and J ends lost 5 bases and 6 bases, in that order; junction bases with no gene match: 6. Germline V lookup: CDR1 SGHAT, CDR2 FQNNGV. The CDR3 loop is CASSQETSGRANEQFF. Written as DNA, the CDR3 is TGTGCCAGCAGCCAGGAGACTAGCGGGAGGGCCAATGAGCAGTTCTTC.

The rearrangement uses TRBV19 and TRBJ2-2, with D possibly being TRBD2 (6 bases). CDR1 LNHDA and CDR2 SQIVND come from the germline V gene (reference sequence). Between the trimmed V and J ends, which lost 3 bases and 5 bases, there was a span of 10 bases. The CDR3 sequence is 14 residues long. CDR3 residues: CASSIGTGTGELFF. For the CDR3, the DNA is TGTGCCAGTAGTATTGGGACTGGGACCGGGGAGCTGTTTTTT.

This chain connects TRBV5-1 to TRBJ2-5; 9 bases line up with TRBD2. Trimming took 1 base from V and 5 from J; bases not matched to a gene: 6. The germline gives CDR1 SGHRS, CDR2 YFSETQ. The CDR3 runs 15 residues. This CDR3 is CASSLLEAGGETQYF. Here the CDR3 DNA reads TGCGCCAGCAGCTTGTTAGAAGCGGGAGGTGAGACCCAGTACTTC. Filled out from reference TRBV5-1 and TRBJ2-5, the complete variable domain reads KAGVTQTPRYLIKTRGQQVTLSCSPISGHRSVSWYQQTPGQGLQFLFEYFSETQRNKGNFPGRFSGRQFSNSRSEMNVSTLELGDSALYLCASSLLEAGGETQYFGPGTRLLVL.

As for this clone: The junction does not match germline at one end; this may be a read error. CDR3 in amino acids: CASSFDRSALEF. As DNA, the CDR3 is TGCGCCAGCAGCTTCGATAGGTCAGCGCTGGAGTTC. The chain joins TRBV5-1 to TRBJ2-7; D remains ambiguous. Germline CDR1 reads SGHRS; CDR2 reads YFSETQ. This CDR3 is 12 amino acids long.

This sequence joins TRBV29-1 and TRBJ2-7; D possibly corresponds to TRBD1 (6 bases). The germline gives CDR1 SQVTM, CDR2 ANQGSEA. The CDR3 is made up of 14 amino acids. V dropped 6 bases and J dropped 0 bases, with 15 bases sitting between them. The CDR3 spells CSVTHRDGSYEQYF. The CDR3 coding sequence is TGCAGCGTGACCCACAGGGATGGCTCCTACGAGCAGTACTTC.

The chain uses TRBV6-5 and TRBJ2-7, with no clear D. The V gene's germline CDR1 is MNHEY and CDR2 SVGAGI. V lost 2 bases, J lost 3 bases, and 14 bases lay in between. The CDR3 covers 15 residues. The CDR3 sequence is CASSYEGSGVYEQYF. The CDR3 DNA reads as TGTGCCAGCAGTTACGAAGGGTCTGGGGTCTACGAGCAGTACTTC.

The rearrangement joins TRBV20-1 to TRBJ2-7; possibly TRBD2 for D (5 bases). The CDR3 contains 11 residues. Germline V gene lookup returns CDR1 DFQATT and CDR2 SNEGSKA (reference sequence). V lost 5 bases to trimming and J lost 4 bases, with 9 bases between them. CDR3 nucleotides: TGCAGTGCTCTAGCAGTTTACGAGCAGTACTTC. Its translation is CSALAVYEQYF.

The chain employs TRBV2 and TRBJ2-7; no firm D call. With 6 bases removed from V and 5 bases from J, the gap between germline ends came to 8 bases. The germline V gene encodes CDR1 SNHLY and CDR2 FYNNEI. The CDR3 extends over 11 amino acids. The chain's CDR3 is CASSAVDEQYF. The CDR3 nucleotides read TGTGCCAGCAGCGCCGTTGACGAGCAGTACTTC.